The 18 T cell receptor beta chains listed next were all sequenced from one sample in a study of control samples from healthy donors and cancer patients. Using immunoSEQ multiplex PCR, the repertoire was profiled, and TCRdb retains in-frame clones only, with some absent. The sample records 100,000 to 150,000 clones, just under 95% being singletons. The sample was blood. These receptors all come from a man in his late teens or twenties in good health.

This chain links TRBV19 with TRBJ1-2, with TRBD1 matching 9 bases. V trimming: 6 bases; J trimming: 3 bases; junction bases outside the gene matches: 5. From germline, CDR1 is LNHDA and CDR2 SQIVND (reference sequence). The CDR3 totals 14 residues. The CDR3 sequence: CASRTGGTYYGYTF. CDR3 in DNA: TGTGCCAGTAGGACAGGGGGGACTTACTATGGCTACACCTTC. The variable domain in full, with the rest retrieved from reference TRBV19 and TRBJ1-2, is DGGITQSPKYLFRKEGQNVTLSCEQNLNHDAMYWYRQDPGQGLRLIYYSQIVNDFQKGDIAEGYSVSREKKESFPLTVTSAQKNPTAFYLCASRTGGTYYGYTFGSGTRLTVV.

This chain links TRBV5-4 with TRBJ1-2; 9 bases align to TRBD1. V was pared by 4 bases and J by 8 bases, with 6 bases of the junction left unmatched. Per germline, CDR1 SGHNT and CDR2 YYREEE (reference sequence). CDR3 length: 13 amino acids. CDR3 nucleotides: TGTGCCAGCAGCGCCGGGACAGGGAAAGGCTACACCTTC. Encoded protein: CASSAGTGKGYTF.

The V and J genes are TRBV7-9 and TRBJ2-2; weak D call: TRBD2 (5 bases). V was shortened by 6 bases and J by 3 bases, with 14 bases between the two germline ends. This CDR3 is built from 15 residues. CDR1 SEHNR and CDR2 FQNEAQ come from the germline V gene (reference sequence). As DNA, the CDR3 is TGTGCCAGCAGACCGGGATTCCGAGACACCGGGGAGCTGTTTTTT. Protein product: CASRPGFRDTGELFF.

The chain employs TRBV29-1 and TRBJ1-1, with TRBD1 as a possible D gene (5 bases). This CDR3 comprises 13 residues. In germline, CDR1 is SQVTM, CDR2 ANQGSEA. Trimming took 2 bases from V and 8 from J, leaving 15 bases between them. CDR3: CSVEKSSQGEAFF. In nucleotides, the CDR3 is TGCAGCGTTGAAAAATCTTCGCAGGGAGAAGCTTTCTTT. The variable domain in full, with the rest retrieved from reference TRBV29-1 and TRBJ1-1, is SAVISQKPSRDICQRGTSLTIQCQVDSQVTMMFWYRQQPGQSLTLIATANQGSEATYESGFVIDKFPISRPNLTFSTLTVSNMSPEDSSIYLCSVEKSSQGEAFFGQGTRLTVV.

The chain carries TRBV5-5 and TRBJ1-2; weak D call: TRBD1 (5 bases). The V gene lost 0 bases and the J gene lost 4 bases, with 10 bases spanning the gap. The CDR3 spans 14 residues. The germline gives CDR1 SGHKS, CDR2 YYEKEE (reference sequence). In DNA, the CDR3 is TGTGCCAGCAGCTTGGAAACAGGAATCTATGGCTACACCTTC. The encoded protein is CASSLETGIYGYTF.

The table lists this clone with a few counts. The chain joins TRBV5-1 to TRBJ2-1; the match to TRBD2 covers 9 bases. The CDR3 has 17 residues. Germline CDR1 reads SGHRS; CDR2 reads YFSETQ. V shed 4 bases and J 9 bases; nucleotides not matched to a gene: 17. The CDR3 DNA reads TGCGCCAGCAGCCCCGGGCTGATTGGCGGGGGGGCTTTTGAGCAGTTCTTC. As protein: CASSPGLIGGGAFEQFF.

This clone was counted only a few times. The V gene is TRBV5-5, the J gene TRBJ1-5, with 7 bases fitting TRBD1. This CDR3 spans 18 amino acids. V gave up 4 bases and J gave up 0 bases; unmatched junction bases: 13. Germline CDR1 and CDR2: SGHKS and YYEKEE (reference sequence). CDR3 amino acids: CASSPRPDRLFSNQPQHF. As DNA, the CDR3 is TGTGCCAGCAGCCCCAGGCCGGACAGGTTGTTTAGCAATCAGCCCCAGCATTTT. Drawing the rest from reference TRBV5-5 and TRBJ1-5, the complete variable domain is DAGVTQSPTHLIKTRGQQVTLRCSPISGHKSVSWYQQVLGQGPQFIFQYYEKEERGRGNFPDRFSARQFPNYSSELNVNALLLGDSALYLCASSPRPDRLFSNQPQHFGDGTRLSIL.

The CDR3 sequence: CASSWQGSNQPQHF. Written as DNA, the CDR3 is TGTGCCAGCAGCTGGCAGGGGAGCAATCAGCCCCAGCATTTT. The rearrangement links TRBV5-6 to TRBJ1-5, with D maybe TRBD1 (6 bases). With 3 bases removed from V and 1 base from J, the gap between germline ends came to 8 bases. The CDR3 has 14 amino acids. Germline loops: CDR1 SGHDT, CDR2 YYEEEE.

This chain joins TRBV5-1 and TRBJ2-1, with TRBD2 as a possible D gene (6 bases). The CDR3 spans 16 residues. V was pared by 4 bases and J by 5 bases, with 19 bases between. Germline CDR1 SGHRS, CDR2 YFSETQ. CDR3 nucleotides: TGCGCCAGCAGCCTCCTGGGGCTAGCGCCTAACAATGAGCAGTTCTTC. Translation gives CASSLLGLAPNNEQFF.

The chain employs TRBV5-1 and TRBJ1-1, with D tentatively TRBD1 (6 bases). Germline-derived CDR1 and CDR2 are SGHRS and YFSETQ. The CDR3 totals 19 residues. Between the trimmed V and J ends, which lost 6 bases and 5 bases, there was a span of 32 bases. Here the CDR3 reads CASKRRQQGSRIPETEAFF. The CDR3, as DNA: TGCGCCAGCAAACGTCGGCAACAGGGCTCCCGTATTCCTGAGACTGAAGCTTTCTTT.

This chain connects TRBV5-4 to TRBJ2-3; 11 nucleotides agree with TRBD2. This CDR3 comprises 16 residues. V gave up 1 base and J gave up 2 bases; unmatched junction bases: 3. Germline loops: CDR1 SGHNT, CDR2 YYREEE (reference sequence). The CDR3, as DNA: TGTGCCAGCAGCTTGAGACTAGCGGGACCCACAGATACGCAGTATTTT. It specifies CASSLRLAGPTDTQYF.

The count of this clone is one. This chain joins TRBV6-6 and TRBJ1-2, with TRBD1 matching 8 bases. The CDR3 spans 14 residues. Germline values: CDR1 MNHNY, CDR2 SVGAGI (reference sequence). J gave up 7 bases and V 0 bases, and 4 bases lay outside the gene matches. The CDR3 protein is CASSYSPDRAGYTF. In DNA form, the CDR3 reads TGTGCCAGCAGTTACTCGCCGGACAGGGCTGGCTACACCTTC.

This chain links TRBV3-1 (or the pseudogene TRBV3-2) with TRBJ2-1; the D is unclear. Between the trimmed V and J ends, which lost 2 bases and 7 bases, there was a span of 6 bases. Germline V gives CDR1 LGHDT, CDR2 YNNKEL (reference sequence). There are 12 residues in the CDR3. The CDR3 DNA reads as TGTGCCAGCAGCCAAACTTGGAATGAGCAGTTCTTC. As protein: CASSQTWNEQFF.

J is TRBJ2-7 and V is TRBV5-5, with 8 bases lining up with TRBD2. Trimming took 4 bases from V and 3 from J; bases not matched to a gene: 6. The germline CDR1 and CDR2 sequences are SGHKS and YYEKEE (reference sequence). The CDR3 loop spans 14 amino acids. The CDR3 DNA sequence: TGTGCCAGCAGCCTGGCAGCGGGGGACTACGAGCAGTACTTC. Translated: CASSLAAGDYEQYF.

The gene calls are TRBV19 and TRBJ1-2; D gene unclear. The germline V gene encodes CDR1 LNHDA and CDR2 SQIVND (reference sequence). This CDR3 comprises 14 residues. Trimming shortened V by 4 bases and J by 8 bases, and 17 bases separated the two germline ends. CDR3 in DNA: TGTGCCAGTAGTACGCGAGCCGTTGAGGGCGGCTACACCTTC. As protein: CASSTRAVEGGYTF.

This sequence joins TRBV5-4 and TRBJ2-3, with 7 nucleotides matching TRBD2. The CDR3 extends over 17 amino acids. From germline, CDR1 is SGHNT and CDR2 YYREEE (reference sequence). The J segment lost 5 bases and the V segment lost 5 bases, leaving 17 bases of the junction unmatched. The CDR3 protein is CASRIWGGGTRRDTQYF. CDR3 DNA: TGTGCCAGCAGAATATGGGGGGGTGGCACCCGACGAGATACGCAGTATTTT.

The V gene is TRBV5-1, the J gene TRBJ2-2; possibly TRBD2 for D (5 bases). V was shortened by 0 bases and J by 7 bases, with 13 bases between the two germline ends. The CDR3 contains 15 residues. Germline assignment: CDR1 SGHRS and CDR2 YFSETQ. The CDR3 bases are TGCGCCAGCAGCTTGGGTTTGGATGGAGGCGGGGAGCTGTTTTTT. Amino acids: CASSLGLDGGGELFF.

This clone was seen a handful of times. The chain has TRBV7-9 and TRBJ1-6; perhaps TRBD1 as D (6 bases). V lost 1 base to trimming and J lost 16 bases, with 20 bases between them. The CDR3 is 15 amino acids. Per the germline V gene, CDR1 is SEHNR and CDR2 is FQNEAQ (reference sequence). CDR3 loop: CASSLGGYEGDELHF. In DNA, the CDR3 is TGTGCCAGCAGCTTAGGAGGATATGAGGGGGATGAACTCCACTTT.